These 20 T cell receptor beta chains were all obtained from the same sample, sequenced in a study of blood T cell repertoires in COVID-19. The protocol was immunoSEQ multiplex PCR, while the TCRdb copy is restricted to in-frame clones and leaves out a portion. The sample consists of roughly 35,000 clones, around 90% of them appearing once. The specimen sequenced was peripheral blood. The receptors were gathered from a man over 45 with active or convalescent COVID-19.

The V call is TRBV15, the J call TRBJ2-2, with D uncertain. Per the germline V gene, CDR1 is LNHNV and CDR2 is YYDKDF (reference sequence). V lost 0 bases and J lost 5, with 13 bases in between. This CDR3 is 16 amino acids long. The CDR3 sequence: CATSRDPGAGTGELFF. The CDR3 coding sequence is TGTGCCACCAGCAGAGACCCAGGCGCTGGAACCGGGGAGCTGTTTTTT.

The rearrangement links TRBV2 to TRBJ2-7; 7 bases line up with TRBD2. V lost 7 bases, J lost 3 bases, and 3 bases stayed unmatched. This CDR3 has 12 amino acids. Germline V lookup: CDR1 SNHLY, CDR2 FYNNEI. The CDR3 DNA is TGTGCCAGCATGCGGGAGATCTACGAGCAGTACTTC. It specifies CASMREIYEQYF.

V is TRBV7-3 and J is TRBJ2-5, with a possible D match to TRBD2 (6 bases). Germline V gene lookup returns CDR1 SGHTA and CDR2 FQGTGA. V lost 1 base and J lost 1, with 7 bases in between. The CDR3 is 14 amino acids. The CDR3 loop is CASSLSGVQETQYF. The DNA of the CDR3 is TGTGCCAGCAGCTTAAGCGGGGTCCAAGAGACCCAGTACTTC.

The gene calls are TRBV9 and TRBJ2-7; 8 bases fit TRBD2. V shed 0 bases, J shed 4 bases, and the junction held 21 bases outside the gene matches. Germline assignment: CDR1 SGDLS and CDR2 YYNGEE. The length of the CDR3 is 20 residues. The CDR3 reads CASSVDRSAGGEFLRYEQYF. The CDR3, as DNA: TGTGCCAGCAGCGTAGATCGAAGCGCGGGGGGCGAGTTCCTAAGATACGAGCAGTACTTC.

As DNA, the CDR3 is TGTGCCACCAAACAGGGGGTCTCTGGAAACACCATATATTTT. As protein: CATKQGVSGNTIYF. The V and J genes are TRBV10-3 and TRBJ1-3, with 8 bases lining up with TRBD1. The junction had 5 bases not matched to a gene; V was cut back by 10 bases and J by 0 bases. The length of the CDR3 is 14 residues. Germline V gene lookup returns CDR1 ENHRY and CDR2 SYGVKD.

This rearrangement joins TRBV28 to TRBJ1-5, with D unresolved. CDR3 length: 13 amino acids. Trimming took 5 bases from V and 5 from J, leaving 10 bases between them. Germline values: CDR1 MDHEN, CDR2 SYDVKM. Here the CDR3 reads CASSPPGDQPQHF. The CDR3 DNA sequence: TGTGCCAGCAGTCCCCCGGGAGATCAGCCCCAGCATTTT.

V and J are TRBV4-1 and TRBJ2-3, with 7 positions matching TRBD2. The V and J ends lost 0 bases and 6 bases, in that order; junction bases with no gene match: 9. This CDR3 contains 16 residues. Germline V CDR1 and CDR2: MGHRA, YSYEKL. For the CDR3, the DNA is TGCGCCAGCAGCCAAGATCCTAGCGGAAGTCCGGATACGCAGTATTTT. This codes for CASSQDPSGSPDTQYF.

V gene TRBV27 combines with J gene TRBJ2-7, with TRBD1 matching over 8 bases. The CDR3 totals 16 residues. With 5 bases clipped from V and 7 bases from J, the junction kept 16 bases outside the gene matches. Germline CDR1 is MNHEY and CDR2 is SMNVEV (reference sequence). CDR3 bases: TGTGCCAGCAGTCCCTACCCCGGACAGGGTACCGGTGAGCAGTACTTC. Protein product: CASSPYPGQGTGEQYF.

The rearrangement joins TRBV18 to TRBJ2-3, with 13 bases matching TRBD2. Germline lookup yields CDR1 KGHSH and CDR2 LQKENI. Germline trimming cut 1 base from V and 3 bases from J; bases unmatched to any gene: 4. The CDR3 sequence is 17 residues long. The CDR3, as DNA: TGTGCCAGCTCACCACTTGGACTAGCGGGAGTGACAGATACGCAGTATTTT. Its translation: CASSPLGLAGVTDTQYF.

The rearrangement joins TRBV27 to TRBJ1-2; D call uncertain. The CDR3 is 14 residues long. Germline-derived CDR1 and CDR2 are MNHEY and SMNVEV (reference sequence). V lost 4 bases and J lost 4, with 13 bases in between. CDR3 residues: CASSSSTRSYGYTF. In nucleotides, the CDR3 is TGTGCCAGCAGTTCCTCTACAAGGAGCTATGGCTACACCTTC.

The genes are TRBV7-8 and TRBJ1-2, with TRBD1 as a possible D gene (5 bases). The germline V and J ends were trimmed by 2 bases and 8 bases, with 21 bases remaining between them. Per the germline V gene, CDR1 is SGHVS and CDR2 is FQNEAQ. This CDR3 spans 16 amino acids. CDR3 DNA: TGTGCCAGCAGCTTACGGAGAGGACAACCCTTGGAGGGCTACACCTTC. This encodes CASSLRRGQPLEGYTF. The whole variable domain, filled in from reference TRBV7-8 and TRBJ1-2, reads GAGVSQSPRYKVAKRGQDVALRCDPISGHVSLFWYQQALGQGPEFLTYFQNEAQLDKSGLPSDRFFAERPEGSVSTLKIQRTQQEDSAVYLCASSLRRGQPLEGYTFGSGTRLTVV.

Only a few counts were recorded for this clone. The chain has TRBV18 and TRBJ2-3; maybe TRBD2 (5 bases). Germline V lookup: CDR1 KGHSH, CDR2 LQKENI. V lost 3 bases, J lost 4 bases, and 14 bases lay in between. The length of the CDR3 is 15 residues. The DNA of the CDR3 is TGTGCCAGCTCACCCCCGTCGGGTAGCGCAGATACGCAGTATTTT. This sequence encodes CASSPPSGSADTQYF.

The CDR3 reads CASSQDTISVTYEQYF. The CDR3 bases are TGCGCCAGCAGCCAAGACACAATCAGCGTTACCTACGAGCAGTACTTC. This chain joins TRBV4-3 and TRBJ2-7; D is unclear. This CDR3 has 16 residues. The germline CDR1 and CDR2 sequences are LGHNA and YSLEER. V lost 0 bases, J lost 2 bases, and 14 bases lay in between.

The rearrangement joins TRBV7-8 to TRBJ2-7, with 8 positions matching TRBD2. This CDR3 comprises 18 residues. Per germline, CDR1 SGHVS and CDR2 FQNEAQ. V lost 5 bases to trimming and J lost 3 bases; unmatched junction nucleotides: 18. The CDR3 loop is CASSPWGLVSRTHYEQYF. DNA of the CDR3: TGTGCCAGCAGCCCATGGGGACTAGTGAGCCGTACTCACTACGAGCAGTACTTC.

The chain employs TRBV11-2 and TRBJ2-7; D possibly corresponds to TRBD2 (5 bases). V shed 2 bases and J shed 4 bases, with 6 bases lying between them. Germline V gene sequence: CDR1 SGHAT, CDR2 FQNNGV. The length of the CDR3 is 12 residues. The CDR3 region has the DNA TGTGCCAGCAGCTTATCGGGATACGAGCAGTACTTC. Protein product: CASSLSGYEQYF.

Only a few counts were recorded for this clone. The rearrangement joins TRBV28 to TRBJ1-4; a weak D match, TRBD1 (6 bases). The CDR3 loop spans 19 amino acids. V gave up 3 bases and J gave up 3 bases, with 23 bases separating them. The germline V gene encodes CDR1 MDHEN and CDR2 SYDVKM. CDR3 region: CASSFGAETGGAANEKLFF. Written as DNA, the CDR3 is TGTGCCAGCAGTTTTGGTGCCGAGACGGGGGGCGCGGCTAATGAAAAACTGTTTTTT.

This clone was seen just once. The chain joins TRBV3-1 (or the pseudogene TRBV3-2) to TRBJ1-1; 9 bases are a match to TRBD1. Germline V lookup: CDR1 LGHDT, CDR2 YNNKEL (reference sequence). Trimming cost V 7 bases and J 5 bases; bases outside gene matches: 8. CDR3 length: 14 amino acids. The CDR3 nucleotides are TGTGCCAGCACCCAGACAGGGGGATGGACTGAAGCTTTCTTT. It translates to CASTQTGGWTEAFF.

This chain links TRBV10-3 with TRBJ2-7; the match to TRBD1 covers 8 bases. After removal of 0 bases from V and 7 bases from J, the junction contained 11 bases not matched to a gene. The CDR3 runs to 16 residues. The germline gives CDR1 ENHRY, CDR2 SYGVKD. The chain's CDR3 is CAISESRGAGGGEQYF. CDR3 coding DNA: TGTGCCATCAGTGAGTCCAGGGGCGCAGGGGGCGGAGAGCAGTACTTC.

In regard to this clone: At one end, the junction sequence differs from germline, possibly due to a read error. The rearrangement uses TRBV7-8 and TRBJ2-1; 12 bases map to TRBD2. The germline gives CDR1 SGHVS, CDR2 FQNEAQ. The CDR3 totals 14 residues. The CDR3 protein is CASSLAGGYNEQFF. CDR3 bases: TGTGCCAGCAGCCTAGCGGGAGGGTACAATGAGCAGTTCTTC.

The rearrangement uses TRBV6-2 or TRBV6-3 and TRBJ1-6; no clear D. The CDR3 is made up of 17 amino acids. Looked up from germline, CDR1 is MNHEY and CDR2 is SVGEGT. The V and J ends lost 3 bases and 15 bases respectively, with 27 bases between them. DNA for the CDR3: TGTGCCAGCAGTTATCCTCTAAATTTAGACTCTCATGCAAGCCTCCACTTT. It specifies CASSYPLNLDSHASLHF.